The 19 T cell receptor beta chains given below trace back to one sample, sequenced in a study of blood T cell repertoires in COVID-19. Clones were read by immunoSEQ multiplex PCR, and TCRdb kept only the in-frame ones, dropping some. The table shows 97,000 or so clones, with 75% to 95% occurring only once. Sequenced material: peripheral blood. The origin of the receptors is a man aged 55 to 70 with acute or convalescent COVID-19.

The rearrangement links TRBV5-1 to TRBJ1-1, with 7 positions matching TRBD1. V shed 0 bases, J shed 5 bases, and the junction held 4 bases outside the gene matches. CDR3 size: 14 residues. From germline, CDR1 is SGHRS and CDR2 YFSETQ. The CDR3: CASSLGQGWTEAFF. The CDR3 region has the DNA TGCGCCAGCAGCTTGGGACAGGGTTGGACTGAAGCTTTCTTT.

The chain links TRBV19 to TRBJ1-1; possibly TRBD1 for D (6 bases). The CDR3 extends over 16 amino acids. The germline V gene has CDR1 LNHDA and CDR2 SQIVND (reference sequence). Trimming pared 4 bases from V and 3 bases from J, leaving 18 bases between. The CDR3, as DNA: TGTGCCAGTAGTACCCCCCACCGGGGGGGGCACACTGAAGCTTTCTTT. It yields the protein CASSTPHRGGHTEAFF.

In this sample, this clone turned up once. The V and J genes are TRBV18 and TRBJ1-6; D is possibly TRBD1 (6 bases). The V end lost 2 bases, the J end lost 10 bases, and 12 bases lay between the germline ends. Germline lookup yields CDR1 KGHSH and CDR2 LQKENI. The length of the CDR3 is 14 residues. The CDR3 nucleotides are TGTGCCAGCTCACCAGGGCGCGGGGGCTCACCCCTCCACTTT. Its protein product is CASSPGRGGSPLHF.

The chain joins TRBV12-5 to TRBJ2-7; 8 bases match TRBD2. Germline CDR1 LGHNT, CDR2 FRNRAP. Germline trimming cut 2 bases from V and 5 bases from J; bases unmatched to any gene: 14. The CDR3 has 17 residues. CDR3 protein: CASGLPPGREHRDEQYV. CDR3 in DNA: TGTGCTAGTGGTTTGCCCCCCGGGAGGGAACACCGGGACGAGCAGTACGTC.

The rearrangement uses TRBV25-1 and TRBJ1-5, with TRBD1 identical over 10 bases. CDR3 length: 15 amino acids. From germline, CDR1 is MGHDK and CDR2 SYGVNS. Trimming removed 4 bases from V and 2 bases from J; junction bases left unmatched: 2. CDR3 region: CASSGDRGGNQPQHF. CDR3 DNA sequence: TGTGCCAGCAGTGGGGACAGGGGTGGCAATCAGCCCCAGCATTTT.

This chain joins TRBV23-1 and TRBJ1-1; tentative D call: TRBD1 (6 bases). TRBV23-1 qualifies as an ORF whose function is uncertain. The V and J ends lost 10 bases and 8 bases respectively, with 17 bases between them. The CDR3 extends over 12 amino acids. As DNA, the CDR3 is TGCGCCAACACTTCGAGACAGGCCGAAGCTTTCTTT. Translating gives CANTSRQAEAFF.

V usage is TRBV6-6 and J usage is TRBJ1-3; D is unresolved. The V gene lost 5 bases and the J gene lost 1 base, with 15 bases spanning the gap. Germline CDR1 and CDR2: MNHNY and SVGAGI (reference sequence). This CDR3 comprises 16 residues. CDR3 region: CASSLDYPGSGNTIYF. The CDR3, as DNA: TGTGCCAGCAGTCTGGACTATCCGGGGTCTGGAAACACCATATATTTT.

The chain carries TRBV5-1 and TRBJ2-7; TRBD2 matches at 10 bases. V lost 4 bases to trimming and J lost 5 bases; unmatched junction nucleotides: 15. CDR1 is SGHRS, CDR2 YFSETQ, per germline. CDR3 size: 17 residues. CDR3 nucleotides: TGCGCCAGCAGCCTAACCTATAGCGGGGGGAGTATGAACGAGCAGTACTTC. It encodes CASSLTYSGGSMNEQYF.

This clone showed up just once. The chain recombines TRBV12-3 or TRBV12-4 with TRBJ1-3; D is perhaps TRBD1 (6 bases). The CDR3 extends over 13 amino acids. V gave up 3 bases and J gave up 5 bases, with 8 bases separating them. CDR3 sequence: CASSLDSRNTIYF. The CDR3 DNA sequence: TGTGCCAGCAGTTTGGACAGCCGAAACACCATATATTTT.

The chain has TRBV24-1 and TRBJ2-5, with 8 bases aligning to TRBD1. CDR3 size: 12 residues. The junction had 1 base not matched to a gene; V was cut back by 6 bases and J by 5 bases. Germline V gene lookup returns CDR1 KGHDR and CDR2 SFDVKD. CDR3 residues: CATSRQGETQYF. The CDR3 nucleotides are TGTGCCACCAGTCGACAGGGGGAGACCCAGTACTTC.

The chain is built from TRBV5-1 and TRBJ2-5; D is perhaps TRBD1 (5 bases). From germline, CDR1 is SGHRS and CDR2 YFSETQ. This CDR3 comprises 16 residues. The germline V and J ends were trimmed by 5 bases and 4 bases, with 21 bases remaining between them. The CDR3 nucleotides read TGCGCCAGCAGTTTGATGTCCCAGACAGCCGGAGAGACCCAGTACTTC. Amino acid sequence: CASSLMSQTAGETQYF.

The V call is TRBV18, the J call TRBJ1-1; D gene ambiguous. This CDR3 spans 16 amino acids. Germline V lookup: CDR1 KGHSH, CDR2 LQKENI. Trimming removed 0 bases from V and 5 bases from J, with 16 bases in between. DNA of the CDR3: TGTGCCAGCTCACCACCGTCCGGGCGGGGTCGAACTGAAGCTTTCTTT. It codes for CASSPPSGRGRTEAFF.

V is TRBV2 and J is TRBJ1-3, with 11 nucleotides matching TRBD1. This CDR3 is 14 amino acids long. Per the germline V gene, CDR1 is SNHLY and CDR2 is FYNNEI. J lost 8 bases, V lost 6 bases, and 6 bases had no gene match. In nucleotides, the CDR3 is TGTGCCAGCAGCCCGGGACAGGGGGAGGACACCATATATTTT. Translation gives CASSPGQGEDTIYF.

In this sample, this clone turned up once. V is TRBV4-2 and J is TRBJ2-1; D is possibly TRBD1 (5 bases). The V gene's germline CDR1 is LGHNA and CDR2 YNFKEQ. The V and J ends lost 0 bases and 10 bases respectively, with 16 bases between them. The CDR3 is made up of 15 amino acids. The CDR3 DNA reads TGTGCCAGCAGCCAAGATCAGGGCAGGGTCTGGGAGCAGTTCTTC. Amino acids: CASSQDQGRVWEQFF.

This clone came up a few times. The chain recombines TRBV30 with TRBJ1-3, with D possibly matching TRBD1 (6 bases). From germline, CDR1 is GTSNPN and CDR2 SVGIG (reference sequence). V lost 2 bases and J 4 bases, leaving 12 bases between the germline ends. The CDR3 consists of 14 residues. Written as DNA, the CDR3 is TGTGCCTGGAGTACAGGGTTTGCGGGAAACACCATATATTTT. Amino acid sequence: CAWSTGFAGNTIYF.

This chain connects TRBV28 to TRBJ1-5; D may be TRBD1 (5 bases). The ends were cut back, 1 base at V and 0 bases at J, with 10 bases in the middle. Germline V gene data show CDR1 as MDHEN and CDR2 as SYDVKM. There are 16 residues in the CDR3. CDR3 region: CASSLSAGHSNQPQHF. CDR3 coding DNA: TGTGCCAGCAGTTTATCCGCAGGACATAGCAATCAGCCCCAGCATTTT.

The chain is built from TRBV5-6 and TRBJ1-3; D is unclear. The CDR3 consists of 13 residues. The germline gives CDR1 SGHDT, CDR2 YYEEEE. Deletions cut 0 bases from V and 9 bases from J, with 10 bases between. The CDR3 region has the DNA TGTGCCAGCAGCTTGGGACTATCGGGCACCATATATTTT. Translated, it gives CASSLGLSGTIYF.

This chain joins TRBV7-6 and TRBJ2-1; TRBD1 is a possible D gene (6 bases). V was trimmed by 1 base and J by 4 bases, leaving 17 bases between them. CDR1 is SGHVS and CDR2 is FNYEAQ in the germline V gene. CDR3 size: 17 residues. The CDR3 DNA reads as TGTGCCAGCAGCTTAGTGTATTCCGGGACAACTTACAATGAGCAGTTCTTC. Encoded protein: CASSLVYSGTTYNEQFF.

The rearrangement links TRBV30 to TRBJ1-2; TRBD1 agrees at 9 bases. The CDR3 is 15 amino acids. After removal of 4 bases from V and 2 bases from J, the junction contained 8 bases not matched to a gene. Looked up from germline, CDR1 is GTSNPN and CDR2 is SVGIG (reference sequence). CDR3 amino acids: CAWKRTGEGNYGYTF. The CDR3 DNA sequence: TGTGCCTGGAAACGGACAGGGGAGGGGAACTATGGCTACACCTTC.